The 24 T cell receptor beta chains reported below all come from one sample, sequenced in a study of spatial heterogeneity in lung cancer. MiXCR, applied by TCRdb to the 5' RACE reads, yields one record per CDR3 protein. The data hold roughly 21,000 distinct CDR3 sequences, with about 3% observed a single time. Documented time point: sample taken at primary tumor resection. The sequenced material consisted of unsorted whole RNA from tumor, nontumor lung or frozen PBMC. The material sequenced was PBMCs, taken at surgery. The source of these receptors is a female donor with early-stage non-small cell lung cancer.

This clonotype was observed at least ten times. The V call is TRBV12-3 or TRBV12-4, the J call TRBJ2-7; tentative D call: TRBD2 (6 bases). Trimming removed 3 bases at V and 7 bases at J, with 13 bases between. This CDR3 comprises 13 residues. The CDR3 sequence is CASSLGLRLEQYF. The DNA of the CDR3 is TGTGCCAGCAGTTTGGGACTGCGCCTAGAGCAGTACTTC.

Many counts were recorded for this clonotype. This chain links TRBV24-1 with TRBJ2-7; D possibly corresponds to TRBD1 (5 bases). The germline gives CDR1 KGHDR, CDR2 SFDVKD. V lost 1 base, J lost 6 bases, and 6 bases lay in between. The CDR3 runs to 12 residues. The CDR3 is CATSDFQGEQYF. CDR3 DNA sequence: TGTGCCACCAGTGATTTTCAGGGCGAGCAGTACTTC.

This clonotype was picked up many times. The rearrangement links TRBV7-6 to TRBJ2-7, with D possibly TRBD2 on 5 matching bases. Germline lookup yields CDR1 SGHVS and CDR2 FNYEAQ. This CDR3 contains 13 residues. V lost 5 bases and J lost 6, with 14 bases in between. CDR3 DNA: TGTGCCAGCAGCCCTCGCGCCGGAGGCGAGCAGTACTTC. This encodes CASSPRAGGEQYF. Full variable domain (rest looked up from reference TRBV7-6 and TRBJ2-7): GAGVSQSPRYKVTKRGQDVALRCDPISGHVSLYWYRQALGQGPEFLTYFNYEAQQDKSGLPNDRFSAERPEGSISTLTIQRTEQRDSAMYRCASSPRAGGEQYFGPGTRLTVT.

There are many counts of this clonotype. J is TRBJ1-2 and V is TRBV20-1; maybe TRBD1 (6 bases). Deletions cut 5 bases from V and 5 bases from J, with 9 bases between. The CDR3 length is 11 residues. Per the germline V gene, CDR1 is DFQATT and CDR2 is SNEGSKA (reference sequence). The CDR3 loop is CSAFTGYGYTF. The CDR3 DNA follows: TGCAGTGCTTTCACAGGGTATGGCTACACCTTC.

This clonotype has a handful of counts. The rearrangement uses TRBV18 and TRBJ2-2; TRBD2 matches 10 bases. Germline CDR1 KGHSH, CDR2 LQKENI. The CDR3 runs 18 residues. The V and J ends lost 3 bases and 1 base, in that order; junction bases with no gene match: 8. CDR3 DNA: TGTGCCAGCTCACCTAGAGCGGGAGGGACGATGAACACCGGGGAGCTGTTTTTT. This encodes CASSPRAGGTMNTGELFF. Based on the CDR3 plus reference TRBV18 and TRBJ2-2, the full variable domain is NAGVMQNPRHLVRRRGQEARLRCSPMKGHSHVYWYRQLPEEGLKFMVYLQKENIIDESGMPKERFSAEFPKEGPSILRIQQVVRGDSAAYFCASSPRAGGTMNTGELFFGEGSRLTVL.

This clonotype was counted many times. As DNA, the CDR3 is TGTGCCAGCAGCCAAGAAGCGGGACTCTCAGTCGAGACCCAGTACTTC. It yields the protein CASSQEAGLSVETQYF. The chain links TRBV4-2 to TRBJ2-5; 7 bases match TRBD2. The CDR3 contains 16 residues. Trimming took 0 bases from V and 5 from J; bases not matched to a gene: 9. Germline V gene data show CDR1 as LGHNA and CDR2 as YNFKEQ.

This clonotype was counted many times. The chain couples TRBV7-2 to TRBJ2-7; 10 nucleotides agree with TRBD1. The CDR3 covers 19 residues. Germline V gene lookup returns CDR1 SGHTA and CDR2 FQGNSA. V lost 6 bases to trimming and J lost 1 base; unmatched junction nucleotides: 18. CDR3 residues: CASRRDRDRGQVKSYEQYF. CDR3 coding DNA: TGTGCCAGCAGACGTGACCGGGACAGGGGACAGGTAAAATCCTACGAGCAGTACTTC.

The sample holds many counts of this clonotype. The chain couples TRBV19 to TRBJ2-7; a weak D match, TRBD1 (5 bases). CDR1 LNHDA and CDR2 SQIVND come from the germline V gene (reference sequence). This CDR3 spans 15 amino acids. V lost 3 bases and J lost 3, with 15 bases in between. Written as DNA, the CDR3 is TGTGCCAGTAGTATTCAGGCCACAGGATTCTACGAGCAGTACTTC. As protein: CASSIQATGFYEQYF. Full variable domain (rest looked up from reference TRBV19 and TRBJ2-7): DGGITQSPKYLFRKEGQNVTLSCEQNLNHDAMYWYRQDPGQGLRLIYYSQIVNDFQKGDIAEGYSVSREKKESFPLTVTSAQKNPTAFYLCASSIQATGFYEQYFGPGTRLTVT.

This clonotype was seen ten or more times. The chain links TRBV12-3 or TRBV12-4 to TRBJ2-6; no firm D call. The V gene lost 7 bases and the J gene lost 0 bases, with 4 bases spanning the gap. This CDR3 is built from 13 residues. CDR3 protein: CASTRSGANVLTF. The CDR3 DNA sequence: TGTGCCAGCACCCGCTCTGGGGCCAACGTCCTGACTTTC.

This clonotype was seen repeatedly, ten times or more. This sequence joins TRBV24-1 and TRBJ2-3; tentatively, D is TRBD1 (5 bases). The V end was cut by 7 bases, the J end by 0 bases, with 13 bases between. Germline V lookup: CDR1 KGHDR, CDR2 SFDVKD. The length of the CDR3 is 15 residues. CDR3 bases: TGTGCCACCAGCGGACATAGTTTTAGCACAGATACGCAGTATTTT. This gives the protein CATSGHSFSTDTQYF.

There are many counts of this clonotype. The chain is built from TRBV3-1 and TRBJ2-7, with unresolved D. Germline V CDR1 and CDR2: LGHDT, YNNKEL (reference sequence). The CDR3 spans 12 residues. V dropped 2 bases and J dropped 0 bases, with 2 bases sitting between them. The CDR3 sequence: CASSQYSYEQYF. CDR3 coding DNA: TGTGCCAGCAGCCAATACTCCTACGAGCAGTACTTC.

At least ten counts were recorded for this clonotype. A much larger clone lies one base from this, so it may be a read error. The V and J genes are TRBV6-5 and TRBJ2-2, with TRBD1 as a possible D gene (6 bases). The V end lost 0 bases, the J end lost 5 bases, and 7 bases lay between the germline ends. This CDR3 has 14 amino acids. Germline values: CDR1 MNHEY, CDR2 SVGAGI. CDR3 sequence: CASSYSQGTGELFF. The CDR3 DNA is TGTGCCAGCAGTTACTCACAGGGAACCGGGGAGCTGTTTTTT.

This clonotype was recorded many times. The genes are TRBV4-1 and TRBJ2-7; D possibly corresponds to TRBD1 (5 bases). The germline V gene encodes CDR1 MGHRA and CDR2 YSYEKL. Trimming removed 4 bases from V and 2 bases from J, with 15 bases in between. The CDR3 length is 15 residues. CDR3 nucleotide sequence: TGCGCCAGCAGCCCAGGGATGAGGTCCACCTACGAGCAGTACTTC. This translates into CASSPGMRSTYEQYF.

By share of the sample, this clonotype is medium-sized (0.01 to 0.1%). The chain combines TRBV7-9 with TRBJ2-3; possibly TRBD2 for D (5 bases). CDR1 is SEHNR and CDR2 is FQNEAQ in the germline V gene (reference sequence). This CDR3 spans 14 amino acids. Trimming pared 8 bases from V and 1 base from J, leaving 13 bases between. CDR3 residues: CASRPRGGTDTQYF. The CDR3 DNA is TGTGCCAGCCGGCCCCGGGGTGGCACAGATACGCAGTATTTT.

This clonotype appeared many times. The gene calls are TRBV10-3 and TRBJ1-1; 7 nucleotides line up with TRBD1. Germline V gene lookup returns CDR1 ENHRY and CDR2 SYGVKD. J gave up 7 bases and V 6 bases, and 11 bases lay outside the gene matches. This CDR3 is 14 amino acids long. CDR3 residues: CAISPGEGANEAFF. The CDR3 nucleotides read TGTGCCATCAGCCCCGGTGAGGGGGCAAATGAAGCTTTCTTT.

This clonotype was seen many times. The V gene is TRBV4-1, the J gene TRBJ2-1; no definite D call. Trimming stripped 3 bases from V and 1 base from J, with 7 bases between. Germline V lookup: CDR1 MGHRA, CDR2 YSYEKL. The CDR3 length is 14 residues. In nucleotides, the CDR3 is TGCGCCAGCAGCCAGCGGTATTCCTACAATGAGCAGTTCTTC. The encoded protein is CASSQRYSYNEQFF.

This clonotype was found many times. This chain joins TRBV27 and TRBJ1-5; D gene uncertain. The V end lost 2 bases, the J end lost 5 bases, and 10 bases lay between the germline ends. This CDR3 comprises 14 residues. Germline V CDR1 and CDR2: MNHEY, SMNVEV (reference sequence). The CDR3 DNA is TGTGCCAGCAGTTTAGCTGCCCCGGATCAGCCCCAGCATTTT. The encoded protein is CASSLAAPDQPQHF.

This clonotype was detected many times. This chain connects TRBV15 to TRBJ1-5, with TRBD1 identical over 12 bases. This CDR3 comprises 18 residues. The junction had 13 bases not matched to a gene; V was cut back by 5 bases and J by 5 bases. The germline gives CDR1 LNHNV, CDR2 YYDKDF (reference sequence). Here the CDR3 reads CATSRSPGTGGIYQPQHF. The CDR3 DNA reads TGTGCCACCAGCCGATCCCCCGGGACAGGGGGCATCTATCAGCCCCAGCATTTT.

This clonotype was counted at least ten times. For the CDR3, the DNA is TGTGCCAGCAGCGTAGTGGCGGGAGTAAGTACAGATACGCAGTATTTT. This codes for CASSVVAGVSTDTQYF. The chain carries TRBV9 and TRBJ2-3, with TRBD2 matching 7 bases. This CDR3 contains 16 residues. Germline trimming cut 0 bases from V and 3 bases from J; bases unmatched to any gene: 7. Germline V gene sequence: CDR1 SGDLS, CDR2 YYNGEE.

CDR3 sequence (DNA): TGTGCCAGCAGTGAATCCGGGAGGATGGCCGGCTATGGCTACACCTTC. It codes for CASSESGRMAGYGYTF. The chain is built from TRBV25-1 and TRBJ1-2; D gene ambiguous. V gave up 1 base and J gave up 4 bases, with 16 bases separating them. CDR3 length equals 16 residues. CDR1 and CDR2 (germline): MGHDK, SYGVNS.

This clonotype was counted only a few times. The chain recombines TRBV27 with TRBJ1-5, with a weak D call TRBD1 (6 bases). CDR1 MNHEY and CDR2 SMNVEV come from the germline V gene (reference sequence). There are 13 residues in the CDR3. The V gene lost 2 bases and the J gene lost 4 bases, with 6 bases spanning the gap. This CDR3 is CASSLQGNQPQHF. The CDR3 region has the DNA TGTGCCAGCAGTTTACAGGGGAATCAGCCCCAGCATTTT.

This clonotype was counted at least ten times. This rearrangement joins TRBV11-2 to TRBJ1-1; D possibly corresponds to TRBD1 (6 bases). CDR1 and CDR2 (germline): SGHAT, FQNNGV. The V gene lost 1 base and the J gene lost 0 bases, with 12 bases spanning the gap. There are 16 residues in the CDR3. CDR3 residues: CASSLGGRSMNTEAFF. Here the CDR3 DNA reads TGTGCCAGCAGCTTAGGGGGGCGCAGCATGAACACTGAAGCTTTCTTT.

This clonotype has a handful of counts. This chain joins TRBV6-1 and TRBJ2-5; 8 bases agree with TRBD2. Germline V CDR1 and CDR2: MNHNS, SASEGT. This CDR3 is built from 14 residues. With 9 bases clipped from V and 5 bases from J, the junction kept 11 bases outside the gene matches. The CDR3, as DNA: TGTGCCAGAAACGAGCGGGAGAGATGTGAGACCCAGTACTTC. Translated: CARNERERCETQYF.

Many counts were recorded for this clonotype. J is TRBJ2-7 and V is TRBV20-1; perhaps TRBD1 as D (6 bases). Germline CDR1 reads DFQATT; CDR2 reads SNEGSKA (reference sequence). The CDR3 loop spans 13 amino acids. Trimming shortened V by 0 bases and J by 3 bases, and 9 bases separated the two germline ends. CDR3 in DNA: TGCAGTGCTAGAGATGGACAGTTCTACGAGCAGTACTTC. This translates into CSARDGQFYEQYF.